Below, 10 T cell receptor beta chains from the same sample are listed, as sequenced in a study of neurological immune-mediated disorders. TCRdb reprocessed the 5' RACE reads with MiXCR, giving one entry per CDR3 protein. The data hold some 38,000 distinct CDR3 sequences, with about 4.8% observed a single time. Sequencing used CD4+ T cells from blood. The source is a man aged 18 to 30 in good health.

This clonotype has at least ten counts. The chain couples TRBV6-6 to TRBJ2-1; 8 bases line up with TRBD2. Germline loops: CDR1 MNHNY, CDR2 SVGAGI (reference sequence). The CDR3 extends over 18 amino acids. The V and J ends lost 6 bases and 5 bases, in that order; junction bases with no gene match: 18. The CDR3 DNA sequence: TGTGCCAGCAGGCCCGGACGGGGCGGGGGGTCCCCAAACAATGAGCAGTTCTTC. Residues: CASRPGRGGGSPNNEQFF.

At least ten counts were recorded for this clonotype. The rearrangement links TRBV6-6 to TRBJ1-5, with TRBD1 as a possible D gene (5 bases). The V and J ends lost 6 bases and 7 bases respectively, with 13 bases between them. CDR3 length: 13 residues. CDR1 and CDR2 from the germline V gene are MNHNY and SVGAGI (reference sequence). CDR3 amino acids: CASSQGWDQPQHF. CDR3 sequence (DNA): TGTGCCAGCAGCCAGGGCTGGGACCAGCCCCAGCATTTT.

This clonotype was observed at least ten times. V is TRBV20-1 and J is TRBJ1-1; D remains ambiguous. With 4 bases removed from V and 5 bases from J, the gap between germline ends came to 14 bases. This CDR3 contains 13 residues. Germline CDR1 DFQATT, CDR2 SNEGSKA (reference sequence). DNA of the CDR3: TGCAGTGCTATTTTGAGGTTATCAACTGAAGCTTTCTTT. Its translation is CSAILRLSTEAFF.

This clonotype has at least ten counts. V and J are TRBV5-1 and TRBJ1-1; no clear D gene. Germline CDR1 is SGHRS and CDR2 is YFSETQ. V shed 3 bases and J shed 5 bases, with 14 bases lying between them. CDR3 length equals 14 residues. The CDR3 protein is CASSSGRGGTEAFF. CDR3 nucleotide sequence: TGCGCCAGCAGCTCAGGACGGGGAGGGACTGAAGCTTTCTTT.

There are many counts of this clonotype. This chain joins TRBV6-2 or TRBV6-3 and TRBJ1-5; 8 bases match TRBD1. The CDR3 consists of 14 residues. The germline V gene has CDR1 MNHEY and CDR2 SVGEGT. V lost 6 bases, J lost 7 bases, and 8 bases stayed unmatched. CDR3: CASRPGTGVQPQHF. The CDR3 DNA reads TGTGCCAGCAGACCCGGGACAGGCGTCCAGCCCCAGCATTTT.

This clonotype occurred many times. The chain employs TRBV12-3 or TRBV12-4 and TRBJ2-1; weak D call: TRBD2 (5 bases). Trimming removed 5 bases at V and 1 base at J, with 18 bases between. The CDR3 covers 17 residues. Written as DNA, the CDR3 is TGTGCCAGCAGTCCCTCGGCGGGTATAGGTTCCTACAATGAGCAGTTCTTC. It yields the protein CASSPSAGIGSYNEQFF.

This clonotype has at least ten counts. This sequence joins TRBV10-3 and TRBJ2-4, with D perhaps TRBD1 or TRBD2 (5 bases each). The V end was cut by 0 bases, the J end by 11 bases, with 14 bases between. The CDR3 is made up of 14 amino acids. Germline values: CDR1 ENHRY, CDR2 SYGVKD. This CDR3 reads CAISESGAEGVQYF. CDR3 nucleotides: TGTGCCATCAGTGAGTCCGGGGCAGAGGGTGTTCAGTACTTC.

This clonotype has a count of ten or more. This chain links TRBV5-1 with TRBJ2-3; 7 nucleotides match TRBD1. CDR1 is SGHRS and CDR2 is YFSETQ in the germline V gene. CDR3 size: 14 residues. Trimming took 2 bases from V and 1 from J; bases not matched to a gene: 1. DNA of the CDR3: TGCGCCAGCAGCTTCGGACAGGGCACAGATACGCAGTATTTT. Its protein is CASSFGQGTDTQYF.

This clonotype was picked up many times. The rearrangement uses TRBV5-1 and TRBJ2-1; the D is unclear. The CDR3 loop spans 16 amino acids. V was cut by 0 bases and J by 2 bases, with 12 bases left in between. Germline-derived CDR1 and CDR2 are SGHRS and YFSETQ. CDR3 sequence: CASSLAWDSAYNEQFF. As DNA, the CDR3 is TGCGCCAGCAGCTTGGCTTGGGATTCTGCCTACAATGAGCAGTTCTTC.

The CDR3 spells CASRPGPPSTDTQYF. In DNA form, the CDR3 reads TGTGCCAGCAGGCCGGGACCGCCTAGCACAGATACGCAGTATTTT. This chain joins TRBV5-4 and TRBJ2-3; D is tentatively TRBD1 or TRBD2 (5 bases each). CDR3 length: 15 amino acids. Germline CDR1 is SGHNT and CDR2 is YYREEE (reference sequence). Trimming shortened V by 5 bases and J by 0 bases, and 13 bases separated the two germline ends.